Included here is one T cell receptor beta chain sequence, with context. Antigen unknown. Germline CDR1 SQVTM, CDR2 ANQGSEA. The CDR3 covers 11 residues. The V gene lost 7 bases and the J gene lost 4 bases, with 9 bases spanning the gap. TCRdb analysed the RACE reads with MiXCR anew, one entry per CDR3 protein. The sample shows fewer than 400,000 distinct CDR3 sequences, approximately 6.3% of them seen only once. This entry belongs to a study of human T cells and chemical hapten exposure. Regarding the study as a whole: Donors' alopecia may make their immune response differ from healthy people's. Controls had significantly fewer large CDR3 similarity clusters than were formed by expanded TCRs.

This sample's time point: patch test 1, 2 weeks after DPC sensitization. Treatment defined: therapeutic diphenylcyclopropenone sensitization with weekly scalp DPC. The TCR was taken from a woman aged 18 to 35 with alopecia areata. Some clones in this sample may be carry-over from other donors' samples. The V call is TRBV29-1, the J call TRBJ2-3; D remains unclear. The specimen comprised whole blood, sampled in connection with sensitization to the hapten diphenylcyclopropenone (DPC). The CDR3 loop reads CSAYQADTQYF. In DNA form, the CDR3 reads TGCAGCGCCTATCAGGCAGATACGCAGTATTTT.